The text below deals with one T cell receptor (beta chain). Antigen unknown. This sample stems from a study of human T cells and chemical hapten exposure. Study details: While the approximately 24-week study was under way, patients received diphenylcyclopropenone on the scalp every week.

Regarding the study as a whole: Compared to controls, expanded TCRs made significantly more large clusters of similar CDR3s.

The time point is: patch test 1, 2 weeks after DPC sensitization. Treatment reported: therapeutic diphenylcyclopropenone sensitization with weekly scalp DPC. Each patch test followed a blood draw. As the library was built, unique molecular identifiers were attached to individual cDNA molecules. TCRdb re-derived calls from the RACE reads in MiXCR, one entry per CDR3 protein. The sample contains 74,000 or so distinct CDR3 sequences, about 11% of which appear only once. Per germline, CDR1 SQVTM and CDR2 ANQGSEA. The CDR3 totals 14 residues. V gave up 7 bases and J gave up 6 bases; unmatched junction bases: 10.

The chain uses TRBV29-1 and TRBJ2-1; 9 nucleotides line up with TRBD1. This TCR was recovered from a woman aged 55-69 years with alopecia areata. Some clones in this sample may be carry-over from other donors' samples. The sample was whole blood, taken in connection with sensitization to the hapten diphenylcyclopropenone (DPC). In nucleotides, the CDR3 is TGCAGCGGGAGGGGACAGGGAAGGGTCAATGAGCAGTTCTTC. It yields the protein CSGRGQGRVNEQFF.